This TCR beta chain was observed in a study of cytomegalovirus exposure and HLA in healthy donors. In germline, CDR1 is GTSNPN, CDR2 SVGIG (reference sequence). V was clipped by 5 bases and J by 7 bases; unmatched bases: 18. This CDR3 has 17 residues. 13 Jbeta primers and 60 Vbeta primers were used for the PCR. Generated by immunoSEQ multiplex PCR, the TCRdb table keeps only in-frame clones and is missing some. The repertoire holds about 150,000 clones, with more than 65% as singletons. Sequenced: PBMCs. The source of this sequence is a man between 45 and 60 years old in good health and CMV-seropositive. The chain couples TRBV30 to TRBJ2-2, with TRBD2 identical over 8 bases. The CDR3, as DNA: TGTGCCTGGGGGGTGGGAGCGGGAGTAGCCTCCGACGGGGAGCTGTTTTTT. The encoded protein is CAWGVGAGVASDGELFF.